The rows below give T cell receptor beta chains drawn from one sample of a study of CD4 and CD8 cells across lung adenocarcinoma regions. TCRdb re-called the PCR reads through MiXCR, storing one row per CDR3 protein. The repertoire holds fewer than 9,500 distinct CDR3 sequences, with 45% to 55% as singletons. Sequenced input: CD8+ T cells from the center of a lung tumor. All receptors come from a male donor with lung adenocarcinoma. The CD4 and CD8 labels of this study may be unreliable. The CDR3 runs from the conserved cysteine through the conserved F or W. A D gene is named only where the DNA matches it firmly. Clone size is given for some rows only: seen once, a few or many times, or a class if the clone is expanded.

clone_size: few; j_call: TRBJ2-4; v_call: TRBV10-1; d_call: TRBD2; cdr3_nt: TGCGCCAGCAGTGAGCGGGCTAGCGGGAGGGCCATTCAGTACTTC; cdr3_aa: CASSERASGRAIQYF
clone_size: few; j_call: TRBJ2-1; v_call: TRBV6-1; d_call: TRBD2; cdr3_nt: TGTGCCAGCAGGGTCCTAGGGGCGGGAGCCGCCAATGAGCAGTTCTTC; cdr3_aa: CASRVLGAGAANEQFF
clone_size: many; j_call: TRBJ2-3; v_call: TRBV6-1; d_call: .; cdr3_nt: TGTGCCAGCACGGGGAGGAACACAGATACGCAGTATTTT; cdr3_aa: CASTGRNTDTQYF
clone_size: .; j_call: TRBJ2-1; v_call: TRBV27; d_call: .; cdr3_nt: TGTGCCAGCAGTTTACAGGGTTCGGGCAGATACAATGAGCAGTTCTTC; cdr3_aa: CASSLQGSGRYNEQFF
clone_size: .; j_call: TRBJ2-3; v_call: TRBV15; d_call: .; cdr3_nt: TGTGCCACCAGCAAGTTACAGAGCACAGATACGCAGTATTTT; cdr3_aa: CATSKLQSTDTQYF
clone_size: .; j_call: TRBJ2-7; v_call: TRBV6-5; d_call: TRBD1; cdr3_nt: TGTGCCAGCAGTTATTCCGATGGACAGGGTAGTGAGCAGTACTTC; cdr3_aa: CASSYSDGQGSEQYF
clone_size: many; j_call: TRBJ2-1; v_call: TRBV6-1; d_call: TRBD2; cdr3_nt: TGTGCCAGCACAGAGACTAGCGGGAGGGGTTACAATGAGCAGTTCTTC; cdr3_aa: CASTETSGRGYNEQFF
clone_size: .; j_call: TRBJ2-1; v_call: TRBV12-3/TRBV12-4; d_call: .; cdr3_nt: TGTGCCAGCAGGGACCAGGCTATTAACAATGAGCAGTTCTTC; cdr3_aa: CASRDQAINNEQFF
clone_size: once; j_call: TRBJ2-1; v_call: TRBV6-1; d_call: TRBD2; cdr3_nt: TGTGCCAGCAGTGATATAGCGGGAGGAAACTCCTACAATGAGCAGTTCTTC; cdr3_aa: CASSDIAGGNSYNEQFF
clone_size: few; j_call: TRBJ2-1; v_call: TRBV6-2/TRBV6-3; d_call: TRBD2; cdr3_nt: TGTGCCAGCAGTTTTGGACTAGCGGCAGGAGATGAGCAGTTCTTC; cdr3_aa: CASSFGLAAGDEQFF
clone_size: .; j_call: TRBJ2-1; v_call: TRBV6-1; d_call: .; cdr3_nt: TGTGCCAGCAGATCAGTAGGCAATGAGCAGTTCTTC; cdr3_aa: CASRSVGNEQFF
clone_size: many; j_call: TRBJ2-1; v_call: TRBV7-2; d_call: TRBD2; cdr3_nt: TGTGCCAGCAGCTTAATCCCCCTACTAGCGGGGGGGCATAATGAGCAGTTCTTC; cdr3_aa: CASSLIPLLAGGHNEQFF
clone_size: .; j_call: TRBJ2-1; v_call: TRBV7-3; d_call: TRBD1; cdr3_nt: TGTGCCAGCAGCCCCGGGACAGGGATTATGAATGAGCAGTTCTTC; cdr3_aa: CASSPGTGIMNEQFF
clone_size: .; j_call: TRBJ2-1; v_call: TRBV4-1; d_call: TRBD1; cdr3_nt: TGCGCCAGCAGCCAAGAGCCGCCGTGGACAGGGAGCTACAATGAGCAGTTCTTC; cdr3_aa: CASSQEPPWTGSYNEQFF
clone_size: many; j_call: TRBJ1-1; v_call: TRBV10-3; d_call: .; cdr3_nt: TGTGCCATCAGTGAGTCTGCTCGGCAGGGTCGGGGAGCTTTCTTT; cdr3_aa: CAISESARQGRGAFF
clone_size: .; j_call: TRBJ2-5; v_call: TRBV6-1; d_call: .; cdr3_nt: TGTGCCAGCAGTGAACCTGCCTTCCAAGAGACCCAGTACTTC; cdr3_aa: CASSEPAFQETQYF
clone_size: few; j_call: TRBJ2-1; v_call: TRBV27; d_call: TRBD1; cdr3_nt: TGTGCCAGCAGTCCATCAGGGGGCCGCTACAATGAGCAGTTCTTC; cdr3_aa: CASSPSGGRYNEQFF
clone_size: .; j_call: TRBJ2-1; v_call: TRBV11-3; d_call: TRBD2; cdr3_nt: TGTGCCAGCAGCCTACGGACTAGCGGGAGTTGGGGCGAGCAGTTCTTC; cdr3_aa: CASSLRTSGSWGEQFF